A selection of T cell receptor beta chains follows, all from one sample in a study of T cells in Graves' hyperthyroidism and ophthalmopathy. From the multiplex PCR reads, TCRdb called clonotypes with MiXCR, one entry per CDR3 protein. Of about 610,000 distinct CDR3 sequences listed, around 15% are singletons. Sequenced sample: blood. These receptors originate from a woman between 35 and 50 years old with Graves' ophthalmopathy. CDR3s include the opening cysteine and the closing phenylalanine or tryptophan.

v_call,j_call,cdr3_aa
TRBV7-9,TRBJ2-2,CASTARVNGELFF
TRBV7-3,TRBJ1-1,CASSQGQGKAFF
TRBV7-9,TRBJ2-5,CASSPGAERQTQYF
TRBV5-1,TRBJ1-1,CASSLGPGQSNTEAFF
TRBV6-1,TRBJ2-7,CASSEFVGTYEQYF
TRBV6-2/TRBV6-3,TRBJ1-5,CASSHPSMAGGQPQHF
TRBV7-3,TRBJ1-2,CASSFDRGGGYTF
TRBV6-1,TRBJ2-7,CASRHRDRGDEQYF
TRBV19,TRBJ1-1,CASSTTEGMATEAFF
TRBV12-3/TRBV12-4,TRBJ2-7,CASISGGTGDTYEQYF
TRBV6-2/TRBV6-3,TRBJ2-3,CASSRQQTGTSGTDTQYF
TRBV13,TRBJ2-7,CASSLGPAGASYEQYF
TRBV6-2/TRBV6-3,TRBJ2-7,CASSYLTAEGLAGVLPYEQYF
TRBV2,TRBJ2-5,CASNWTPEWETQYF
TRBV30,TRBJ2-7,CAWTSGHILLLREQYF
TRBV27,TRBJ2-7,CASSWGANGGEQYF
TRBV28,TRBJ1-1,CASSETGTADQVWKAFF
TRBV2,TRBJ1-5,CASTTETSNQPQHF
TRBV12-3/TRBV12-4,TRBJ2-7,CASSPGLAGQSYEQYF
TRBV6-1,TRBJ2-7,CASSEAWGAYSYEQYF
TRBV7-6,TRBJ2-7,CASSLGPRDFTYEQYF
TRBV6-1,TRBJ1-2,CASSEQRSGYTF
TRBV15,TRBJ2-5,CATSRPLAGGPRETQYF
TRBV12-3/TRBV12-4,TRBJ2-5,CASSTPPGVQETQYF
TRBV28,TRBJ2-7,CASSFSEGVHGGLAQTYEQYF
TRBV20-1,TRBJ2-5,CSALPGGQETQYF
TRBV15,TRBJ1-5,CATSRDMQPQHF
TRBV7-9,TRBJ2-5,CASSSGLEQETQYF
TRBV29-1,TRBJ2-7,CSVDTGTTYEQYF
TRBV28,TRBJ2-7,CASSSGDRTLSYEQYF
TRBV28,TRBJ2-5,CASSPGLFQETQYF
TRBV25-1,TRBJ1-4,CASRDGTTNEKLFF
TRBV28,TRBJ1-2,CASSLWGTGGEGGYTF
TRBV30,TRBJ1-2,CAWIRQAAYGYTF
TRBV29-1,TRBJ2-5,CSTPGWEQETQYF
TRBV18,TRBJ2-2,CASSPPIRPSTGELFF
TRBV5-1,TRBJ1-1,CASSLVKGLNTEAFF
TRBV27,TRBJ1-5,CASSSNRDASNQPQHF
TRBV4-3,TRBJ1-3,CASSQGWPLSGNTIYF
TRBV2,TRBJ2-7,CASRQTGAESYEQYF
TRBV5-8,TRBJ1-1,CASQDRGMNTEAFF
TRBV27,TRBJ2-7,CAGSLLASETYEQYF
TRBV28,TRBJ2-7,CASRSDRLYEQYF
TRBV14,TRBJ1-1,CASSRSLNTEAFF
TRBV12-3/TRBV12-4,TRBJ2-7,CASTSAGGSLYEQYF
TRBV12-3/TRBV12-4,TRBJ1-1,CASNERIGRNTEAFF
TRBV12-3/TRBV12-4,TRBJ2-7,CASRLAGREYF
TRBV5-5,TRBJ1-1,CASSSSGTGILSAFF
TRBV5-1,TRBJ1-1,CASSILTGNTEAFF
TRBV29-1,TRBJ1-1,CSVVGPTGDTEAFF
TRBV7-9,TRBJ2-7,CASSRTDVTYEQYF
TRBV3-1,TRBJ2-7,CASSQGQGARYEQYF
TRBV28,TRBJ1-1,CASSSNSLNTEAFF
TRBV7-2,TRBJ1-2,CASSLATSRTGGIGYTF
TRBV11-3,TRBJ2-7,CASSPRDLSYEQYF
TRBV5-4,TRBJ2-5,CASSSTTRGLQETQYF
TRBV19,TRBJ2-2,CASRPLQNTGELFF